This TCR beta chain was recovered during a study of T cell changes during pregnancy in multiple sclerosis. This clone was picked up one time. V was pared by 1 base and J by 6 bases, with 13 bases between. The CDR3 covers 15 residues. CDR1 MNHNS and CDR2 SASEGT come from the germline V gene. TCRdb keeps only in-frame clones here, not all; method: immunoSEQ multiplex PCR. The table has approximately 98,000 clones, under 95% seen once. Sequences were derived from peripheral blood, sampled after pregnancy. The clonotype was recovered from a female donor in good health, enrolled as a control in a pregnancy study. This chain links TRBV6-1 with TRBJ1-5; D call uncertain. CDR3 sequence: CASSEGAPAGQPQHF. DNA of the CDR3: TGTGCCAGCAGTGAAGGGGCCCCCGCGGGTCAGCCCCAGCATTTT.